The 2 T cell receptor beta chains reported below all come from one sample, sequenced in a study of T cells in tuberculosis (dated by TCRdb to 2016 to 2019). The method was the immunoSEQ multiplex PCR assay. The table was pulled from immuneACCESS by TCRdb, which kept in-frame rearrangements only. Such tables lose some clones; where checked, under half of the loss comes from unresolved V genes, and the rest has no known cause. The sample table lists roughly 35,000 clones, more than 85% of them with a count of one. The ten largest clones add up to around 7% of the sample. Sequences were obtained from PBMCs. These receptors were collected from a donor under 30 with latent tuberculosis or without tuberculosis infection.

The V gene is TRBV18, the J gene TRBJ1-2, with D possibly matching TRBD1 (5 bases). Germline V gene data show CDR1 as KGHSH and CDR2 as LQKENI. V lost 2 bases and J 1 base, leaving 8 bases between the germline ends. The CDR3 loop spans 14 amino acids. The CDR3 spells CASSPETVNYGYTF. CDR3 in DNA: TGTGCCAGCTCACCAGAGACAGTTAACTATGGCTACACCTTC. Full variable domain (outside the CDR3, taken from reference TRBV18 and TRBJ1-2): NAGVMQNPRHLVRRRGQEARLRCSPMKGHSHVYWYRQLPEEGLKFMVYLQKENIIDESGMPKERFSAEFPKEGPSILRIQQVVRGDSAAYFCASSPETVNYGYTFGSGTRLTVV.

The chain links TRBV19 to TRBJ2-7, with TRBD1 identical over 9 bases. Looked up from germline, CDR1 is LNHDA and CDR2 is SQIVND (reference sequence). This CDR3 spans 14 amino acids. Trimming removed 6 bases from V and 4 bases from J; junction bases left unmatched: 7. The CDR3, as DNA: TGTGCCAGTAGCTGGGGACAGGGCCTTTACGAGCAGTACTTC. It codes for CASSWGQGLYEQYF.